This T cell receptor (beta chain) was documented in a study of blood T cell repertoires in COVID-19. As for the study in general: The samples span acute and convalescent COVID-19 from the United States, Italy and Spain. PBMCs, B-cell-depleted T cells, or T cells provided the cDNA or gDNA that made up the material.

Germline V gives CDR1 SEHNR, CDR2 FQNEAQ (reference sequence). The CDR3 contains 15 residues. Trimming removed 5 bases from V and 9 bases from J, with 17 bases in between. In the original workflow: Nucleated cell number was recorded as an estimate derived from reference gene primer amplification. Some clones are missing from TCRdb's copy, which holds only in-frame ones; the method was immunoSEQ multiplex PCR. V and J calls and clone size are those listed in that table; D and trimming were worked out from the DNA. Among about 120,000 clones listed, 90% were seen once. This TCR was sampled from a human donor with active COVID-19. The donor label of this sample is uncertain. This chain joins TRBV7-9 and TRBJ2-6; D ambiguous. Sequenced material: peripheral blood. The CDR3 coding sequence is TGTGCCAGCAGCCCCCCGTTAGGCGGAAACAACGTCCTGACTTTC. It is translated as CASSPPLGGNNVLTF.